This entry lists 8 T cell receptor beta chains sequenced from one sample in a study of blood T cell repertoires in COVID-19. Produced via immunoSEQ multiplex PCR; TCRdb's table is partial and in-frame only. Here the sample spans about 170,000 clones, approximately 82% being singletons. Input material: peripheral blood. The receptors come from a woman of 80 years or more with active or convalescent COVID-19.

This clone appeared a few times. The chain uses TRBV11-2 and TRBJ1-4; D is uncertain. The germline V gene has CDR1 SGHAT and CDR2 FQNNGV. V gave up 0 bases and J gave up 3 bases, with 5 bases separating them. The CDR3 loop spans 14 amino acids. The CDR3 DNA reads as TGTGCCAGCAGCTTAGAGGGAGCTAATGAAAAACTGTTTTTT. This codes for CASSLEGANEKLFF.

As DNA, the CDR3 is TGTGCTAGTGGTTTGGGGACTAGCGGGAGTGGGACAGATACGCAGTATTTT. It yields the protein CASGLGTSGSGTDTQYF. The V call is TRBV12-5, the J call TRBJ2-3; 13 bases line up with TRBD2. The CDR3 has 17 amino acids. Trimming cost V 1 base and J 3 bases; bases outside gene matches: 4. CDR1 LGHNT and CDR2 FRNRAP come from the germline V gene. Looking up the rest from reference TRBV12-5 and TRBJ2-3 gives the full variable domain: DARVTQTPRHKVTEMGQEVTMRCQPILGHNTVFWYRQTMMQGLELLAYFRNRAPLDDSGMPKDRFSAEMPDATLATLKIQPSEPRDSAVYFCASGLGTSGSGTDTQYFGPGTRLTVL.

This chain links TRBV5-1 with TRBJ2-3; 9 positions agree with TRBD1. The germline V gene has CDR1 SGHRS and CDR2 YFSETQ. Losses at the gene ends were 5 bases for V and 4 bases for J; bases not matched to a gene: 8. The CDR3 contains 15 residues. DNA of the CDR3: TGCGCCAGCAGACTACAGGGGGCGCAAGCAGATACGCAGTATTTT. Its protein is CASRLQGAQADTQYF.

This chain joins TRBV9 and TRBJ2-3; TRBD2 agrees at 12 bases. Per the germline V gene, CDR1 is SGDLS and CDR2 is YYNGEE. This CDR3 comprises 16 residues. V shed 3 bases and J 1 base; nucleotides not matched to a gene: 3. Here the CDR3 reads CASSGRLAGGTDTQYF. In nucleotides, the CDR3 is TGTGCCAGCAGCGGCAGACTAGCGGGGGGCACAGATACGCAGTATTTT.

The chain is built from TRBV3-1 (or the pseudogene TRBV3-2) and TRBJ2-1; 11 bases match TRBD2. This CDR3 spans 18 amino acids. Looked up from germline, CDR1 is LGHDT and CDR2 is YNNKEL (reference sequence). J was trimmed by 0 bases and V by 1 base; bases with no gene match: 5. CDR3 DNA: TGTGCCAGCAGCCAAGGGGGTAGCGGGAGGGGCTCCTACAATGAGCAGTTCTTC. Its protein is CASSQGGSGRGSYNEQFF.

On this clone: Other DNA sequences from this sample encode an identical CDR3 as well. The CDR3 bases are TGTGCCAGCAGTCTCCAGGGGAACACTGAAGCTTTCTTT. This sequence encodes CASSLQGNTEAFF. The chain is built from TRBV12-3 or TRBV12-4 and TRBJ1-1; tentatively, D is TRBD1 (5 bases). V was trimmed by 5 bases and J by 1 base, leaving 8 bases between them. The CDR3 consists of 13 residues.

CDR3 nucleotides: TGTGCCTGGGATACAGGGGGCGAAACTGAAGCTTTCTTT. As protein: CAWDTGGETEAFF. V is TRBV30 and J is TRBJ1-1; TRBD1 matches 9 bases. This CDR3 is 13 amino acids long. The V gene's germline CDR1 is GTSNPN and CDR2 SVGIG (reference sequence). J gave up 5 bases and V 5 bases, and 6 bases lay outside the gene matches.

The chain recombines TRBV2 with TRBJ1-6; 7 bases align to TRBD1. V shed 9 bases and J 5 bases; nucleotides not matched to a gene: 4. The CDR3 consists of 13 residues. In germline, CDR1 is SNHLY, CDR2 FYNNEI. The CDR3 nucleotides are TGTGCCAGATCGACAGGGAATAATTCACCCCTCCACTTT. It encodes CARSTGNNSPLHF.